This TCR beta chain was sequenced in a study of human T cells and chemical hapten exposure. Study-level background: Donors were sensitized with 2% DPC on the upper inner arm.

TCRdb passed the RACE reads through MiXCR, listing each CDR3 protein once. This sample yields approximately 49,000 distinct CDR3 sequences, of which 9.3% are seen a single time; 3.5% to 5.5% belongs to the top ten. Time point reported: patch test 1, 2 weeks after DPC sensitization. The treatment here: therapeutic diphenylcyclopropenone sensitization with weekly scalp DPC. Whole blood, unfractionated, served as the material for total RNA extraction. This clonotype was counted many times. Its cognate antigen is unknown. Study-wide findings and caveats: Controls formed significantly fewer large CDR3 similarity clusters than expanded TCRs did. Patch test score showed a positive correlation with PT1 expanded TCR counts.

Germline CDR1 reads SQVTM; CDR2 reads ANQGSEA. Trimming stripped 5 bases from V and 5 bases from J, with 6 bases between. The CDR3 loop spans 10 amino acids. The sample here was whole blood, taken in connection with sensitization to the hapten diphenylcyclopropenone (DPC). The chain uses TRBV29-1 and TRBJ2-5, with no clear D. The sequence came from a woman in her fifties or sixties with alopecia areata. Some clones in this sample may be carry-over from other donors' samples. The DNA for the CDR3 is TGCAGCGTTCAGGAGGAGACCCAGTACTTC. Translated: CSVQEETQYF.